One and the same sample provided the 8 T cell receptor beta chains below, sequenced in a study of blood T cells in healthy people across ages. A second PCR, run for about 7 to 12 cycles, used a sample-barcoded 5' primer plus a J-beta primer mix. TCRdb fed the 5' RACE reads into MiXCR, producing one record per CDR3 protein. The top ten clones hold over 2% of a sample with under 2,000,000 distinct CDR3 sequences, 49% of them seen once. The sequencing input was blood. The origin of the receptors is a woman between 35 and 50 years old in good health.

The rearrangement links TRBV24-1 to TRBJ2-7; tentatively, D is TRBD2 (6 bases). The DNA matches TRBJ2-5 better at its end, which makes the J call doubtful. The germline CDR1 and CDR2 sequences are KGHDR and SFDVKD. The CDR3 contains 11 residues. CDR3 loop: CATGSGVTQYF. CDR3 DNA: TGTGCCACGGGTTCGGGGGTGACCCAGTACTTC.

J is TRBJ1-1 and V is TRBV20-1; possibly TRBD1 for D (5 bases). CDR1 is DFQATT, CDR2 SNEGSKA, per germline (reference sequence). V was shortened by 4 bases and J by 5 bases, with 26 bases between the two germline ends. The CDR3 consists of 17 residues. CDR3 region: CSAINPQEWGRVTEAFF. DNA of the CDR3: TGCAGTGCTATCAATCCCCAAGAGTGGGGACGGGTAACTGAAGCTTTCTTT.

The CDR3 protein is CASSLAPGFADEKLFF. CDR3 nucleotides: TGTGCCAGCAGCTTAGCGCCGGGATTCGCAGATGAAAAACTGTTTTTT. The chain recombines TRBV7-9 with TRBJ1-4; D gene unclear. Germline CDR1 reads SEHNR; CDR2 reads FQNEAQ (reference sequence). Trimming shortened V by 0 bases and J by 6 bases, and 14 bases separated the two germline ends. This CDR3 spans 16 amino acids. Drawing the rest from reference TRBV7-9 and TRBJ1-4, the complete variable domain is DTGVSQNPRHKITKRGQNVTFRCDPISEHNRLYWYRQTLGQGPEFLTYFQNEAQLEKSRLLSDRFSAERPKGSFSTLEIQRTEQGDSAMYLCASSLAPGFADEKLFFGSGTQLSVL.

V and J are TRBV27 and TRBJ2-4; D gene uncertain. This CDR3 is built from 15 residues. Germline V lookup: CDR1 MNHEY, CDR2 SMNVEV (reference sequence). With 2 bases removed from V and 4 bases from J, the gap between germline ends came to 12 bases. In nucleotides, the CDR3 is TGTGCCAGCAGTTTAGGGGATCCCCTAAAAAACATTCAGTACTTC. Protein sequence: CASSLGDPLKNIQYF.

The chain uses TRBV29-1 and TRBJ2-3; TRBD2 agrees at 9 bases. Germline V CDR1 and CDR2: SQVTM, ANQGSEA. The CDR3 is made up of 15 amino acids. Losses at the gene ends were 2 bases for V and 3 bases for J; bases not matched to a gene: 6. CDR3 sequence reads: CSVEWRGGWTDTQYF. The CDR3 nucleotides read TGCAGCGTTGAATGGCGGGGGGGCTGGACAGATACGCAGTATTTT.

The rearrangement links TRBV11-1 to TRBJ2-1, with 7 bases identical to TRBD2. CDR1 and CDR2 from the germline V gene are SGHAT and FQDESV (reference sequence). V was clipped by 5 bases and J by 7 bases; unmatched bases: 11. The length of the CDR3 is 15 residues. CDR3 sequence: CASSPGGLGGNEQFF. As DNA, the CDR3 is TGTGCCAGCAGCCCGGGGGGATTGGGTGGTAATGAGCAGTTCTTC.

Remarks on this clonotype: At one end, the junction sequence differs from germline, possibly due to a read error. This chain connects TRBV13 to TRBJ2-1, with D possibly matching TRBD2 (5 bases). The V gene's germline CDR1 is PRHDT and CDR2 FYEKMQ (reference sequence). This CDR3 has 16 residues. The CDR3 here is CASSTMTNPNYNEQFF. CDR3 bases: TGTGCCAGCAGCACCATGACTAACCCAAACTACAATGAACAGTTCTTC.

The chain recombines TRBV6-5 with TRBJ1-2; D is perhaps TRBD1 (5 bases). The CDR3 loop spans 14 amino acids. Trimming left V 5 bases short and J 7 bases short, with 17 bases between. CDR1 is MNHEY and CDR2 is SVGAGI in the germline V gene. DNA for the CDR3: TGTGCCAGCAGTCCCGGGACGGAGATCTGTGGCTACACCTTC. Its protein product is CASSPGTEICGYTF.